These T cell receptor beta chains were read from a single sample in a study of T cell repertoires in cytomegalovirus infection. From the reads, TCRdb called clonotypes with MiXCR, one entry per CDR3 protein. The top ten clones hold around 7.6% of a sample with roughly 640,000 distinct CDR3 sequences, roughly a quarter of them seen once. Sequenced material: CD8+ T cells from PBMCs. The origin of the receptors is a human donor in good health (CMV status not recorded). Some clones in this sample may be carry-over from other donors' samples. Each CDR3 is given with its conserved first and last residue. D genes are given only for firm matches. Only part of the rows carry a size: once, few, many, or a class if the clone is expanded.

J: TRBJ2-3
V: TRBV7-2
size: few
D: NA
DNA: TGTGCCAGCAGCCCGAGCGGGTCCCCCGGAGATACGCAGTATTTT
CDR3: CASSPSGSPGDTQYF

J: TRBJ1-2
V: TRBV20-1
size: NA
D: NA
DNA: TGCAGTGCTAGTTTGTCCGGCTATGGCTACACCTTC
CDR3: CSASLSGYGYTF

J: TRBJ2-1
V: TRBV5-5
size: NA
D: TRBD1
DNA: TGTGCCAGCAGCTTCTATCCCGGGACAGGGGTAAACAATGAGCAGTTCTTC
CDR3: CASSFYPGTGVNNEQFF

J: TRBJ1-5
V: TRBV20-1
size: NA
D: NA
DNA: TGCAGTGCTTTTAAAAAGGGTAATCAGCCCCAGCATTTT
CDR3: CSAFKKGNQPQHF

J: TRBJ1-2
V: TRBV20-1
size: few
D: NA
DNA: TGCAGTGCTAGTGGGACGGCCTCCTATGGCTACACCTTC
CDR3: CSASGTASYGYTF

J: TRBJ2-1
V: TRBV7-2
size: many
D: NA
DNA: TGTGCCAGCAGCTTAGCGGGGTACTACAATGAGCAGTTCTTC
CDR3: CASSLAGYYNEQFF

J: TRBJ2-2
V: TRBV6-1
size: many
D: TRBD1
DNA: TGTGCCAGCCCCGGGACAGAGAACACCGGGGAGCTGTTTTTT
CDR3: CASPGTENTGELFF

J: TRBJ1-5
V: TRBV6-8
size: NA
D: NA
DNA: TGTGCCAGCACCATCGGGGGTTCACAGCCCCGGCATTTT
CDR3: CASTIGGSQPRHF

J: TRBJ1-1
V: TRBV5-6
size: NA
D: NA
DNA: TGTGCCAGCAGCTGGGGGGCCAAGAGAGCTTTCTTT
CDR3: CASSWGAKRAFF

J: TRBJ1-1
V: TRBV7-2
size: many
D: NA
DNA: TGTGCCAGCAGCTTAGCCGGAAAAGCTTTCTTT
CDR3: CASSLAGKAFF

J: TRBJ1-1
V: TRBV19
size: few
D: NA
DNA: TGTGCCAGTACCAATCTGAGGGACAAGATGAACACTGAAGCTTTCTTT
CDR3: CASTNLRDKMNTEAFF

J: TRBJ2-5
V: TRBV7-2
size: many
D: TRBD2
DNA: TGTGCCAGCAGCTTAAGGCGGGGGGGCCCGCTGGAGACCCAGTACTTC
CDR3: CASSLRRGGPLETQYF

J: TRBJ1-1
V: TRBV19
size: NA
D: NA
DNA: TGTGCCACTGTAGAGTCGCCTGAGACTGAAGCTTTCTTT
CDR3: CATVESPETEAFF

J: TRBJ1-4
V: TRBV20-1
size: NA
D: TRBD1
DNA: TGCAGTGCTAGAGAAAGGGACAGGGGTGGTGAAAAACTGTTTTTT
CDR3: CSARERDRGGEKLFF

J: TRBJ2-5
V: TRBV20-1
size: NA
D: TRBD1
DNA: TGCAGTGCTACTGCGACAGGGGGCCAAGAGACCCAGTACTTC
CDR3: CSATATGGQETQYF

J: TRBJ2-3
V: TRBV5-1
size: NA
D: TRBD2
DNA: TGCGCCAGCAGCTTGGCACCCCGGACTAGCGGGGGATACACAGATACGCAGTATTTT
CDR3: CASSLAPRTSGGYTDTQYF

J: TRBJ2-1
V: TRBV5-5
size: many
D: TRBD1
DNA: TGTGCCAGCAGCTTATCCCCGGGACAGGGCAACAATGAGCAGTTCTTC
CDR3: CASSLSPGQGNNEQFF

J: TRBJ1-1
V: TRBV7-9
size: many
D: NA
DNA: TGTGCCAGCAACCCCCCAGGGGCGGCGAACACTGAAGCTTTCTTT
CDR3: CASNPPGAANTEAFF

J: TRBJ1-4
V: TRBV12-3/TRBV12-4
size: many
D: NA
DNA: TGTGCCAGCAGGGATAGGACGGATTCTAATGAAAAACTGTTTTTT
CDR3: CASRDRTDSNEKLFF

J: TRBJ2-2
V: TRBV11-1
size: NA
D: NA
DNA: TGTGCCAGCAGCTTATCTCAGAGACACCTGAACACCGGGGAGCTGTTTTTT
CDR3: CASSLSQRHLNTGELFF

J: TRBJ2-3
V: TRBV20-1
size: few
D: NA
DNA: TGCAGTGCTAGCAAGGGGGAAGTCCTCAGTACGCAGTATTTT
CDR3: CSASKGEVLSTQYF

J: TRBJ1-1
V: TRBV12-3/TRBV12-4
size: NA
D: NA
DNA: TGTGCCAGCAGTTGGGGCCGTTCTGAAGCTTTCTTT
CDR3: CASSWGRSEAFF

J: TRBJ2-3
V: TRBV7-9
size: few
D: NA
DNA: TGTGCCAGCAGCTCCCTGAATATGGAGCAGTATTTT
CDR3: CASSSLNMEQYF

J: TRBJ2-5
V: TRBV2
size: NA
D: TRBD1
DNA: TGTGCCAGCAGAGCCACAGGGGGCACCCAAGAGACCCAGTACTTC
CDR3: CASRATGGTQETQYF

J: TRBJ2-7
V: TRBV29-1
size: once
D: TRBD1
DNA: TGCAGCGCCGGACAGGGGGAGAGGTACGAGCAGTACTTC
CDR3: CSAGQGERYEQYF

J: TRBJ2-2
V: TRBV20-1
size: few
D: NA
DNA: TGCAGTGCTTCGACAGTTAACACCGGGGAGCTGTTTTTT
CDR3: CSASTVNTGELFF

J: TRBJ1-2
V: TRBV7-2
size: many
D: NA
DNA: TGTGCCAGCAGCTTGAACAAAAACTATGGCTACACCTTC
CDR3: CASSLNKNYGYTF

J: TRBJ1-1
V: TRBV20-1
size: few
D: NA
DNA: TGCAGTGCTAGAGATCGGGCGGTAGGGCATGCGGACACTGAAGCTTTCTTT
CDR3: CSARDRAVGHADTEAFF

J: TRBJ2-5
V: TRBV14
size: NA
D: TRBD2
DNA: TGTGCCAGCAGCCAAAGGTCGACTAGCGGCCAAGAGACCCAGTACTTC
CDR3: CASSQRSTSGQETQYF

J: TRBJ1-1
V: TRBV7-8
size: many
D: TRBD1
DNA: TGTGCCAGCAGCTTAATCCAGGGGGGGGCTGAAGCTTTCTTT
CDR3: CASSLIQGGAEAFF

J: TRBJ2-1
V: TRBV4-2
size: few
D: TRBD2
DNA: TGTGCCAGCAGCTCTAGCGGGGGTATTTCCTACAATGAGCAGTTCTTC
CDR3: CASSSSGGISYNEQFF

J: TRBJ2-5
V: TRBV28
size: many
D: NA
DNA: TGTGCCAGCAGGGGACGACTCCAAGAGACCCAGTACTTC
CDR3: CASRGRLQETQYF

J: TRBJ2-2
V: TRBV11-2
size: NA
D: NA
DNA: TGTGCCAGCAGCTTAGGCAGGGTCGCCGGGGAGCTGTTTTTT
CDR3: CASSLGRVAGELFF

J: TRBJ2-3
V: TRBV14
size: few
D: NA
DNA: TGTGCCAGCAGCCAGACCGGCACAGATACGCAGTATTTT
CDR3: CASSQTGTDTQYF

J: TRBJ1-2
V: TRBV7-9
size: many
D: NA
DNA: TGTGCCAGCACGGGGAACAGGGAAGCGAGAGTTGACTATGGCTACACCTTC
CDR3: CASTGNREARVDYGYTF

J: TRBJ2-3
V: TRBV28
size: NA
D: NA
DNA: TGTGCCAGCAACAGGGCCAGCACAGATACGCAGTATTTT
CDR3: CASNRASTDTQYF

J: TRBJ1-1
V: TRBV7-9
size: many
D: NA
DNA: TGTGCCAGCAGCCCTGAGAACAGGCCGAAGAACACTGAAGCTTTCTTT
CDR3: CASSPENRPKNTEAFF